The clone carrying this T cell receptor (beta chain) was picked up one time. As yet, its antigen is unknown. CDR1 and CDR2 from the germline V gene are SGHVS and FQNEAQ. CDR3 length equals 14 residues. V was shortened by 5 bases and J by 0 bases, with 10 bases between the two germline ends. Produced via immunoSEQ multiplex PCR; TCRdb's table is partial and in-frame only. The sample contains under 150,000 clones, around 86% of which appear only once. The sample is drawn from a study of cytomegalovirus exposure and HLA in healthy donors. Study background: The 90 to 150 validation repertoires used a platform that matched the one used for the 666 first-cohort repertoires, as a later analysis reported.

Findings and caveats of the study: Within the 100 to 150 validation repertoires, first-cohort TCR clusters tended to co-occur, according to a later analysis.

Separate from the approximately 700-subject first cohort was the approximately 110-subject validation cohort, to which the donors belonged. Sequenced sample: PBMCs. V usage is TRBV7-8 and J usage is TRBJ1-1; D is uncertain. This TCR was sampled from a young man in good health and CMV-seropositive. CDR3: CASSRGDVNTEAFF. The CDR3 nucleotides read TGTGCCAGCAGCCGGGGAGACGTGAACACTGAAGCTTTCTTT. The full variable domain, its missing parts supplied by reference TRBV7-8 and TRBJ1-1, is GAGVSQSPRYKVAKRGQDVALRCDPISGHVSLFWYQQALGQGPEFLTYFQNEAQLDKSGLPSDRFFAERPEGSVSTLKIQRTQQEDSAVYLCASSRGDVNTEAFFGQGTRLTVV.